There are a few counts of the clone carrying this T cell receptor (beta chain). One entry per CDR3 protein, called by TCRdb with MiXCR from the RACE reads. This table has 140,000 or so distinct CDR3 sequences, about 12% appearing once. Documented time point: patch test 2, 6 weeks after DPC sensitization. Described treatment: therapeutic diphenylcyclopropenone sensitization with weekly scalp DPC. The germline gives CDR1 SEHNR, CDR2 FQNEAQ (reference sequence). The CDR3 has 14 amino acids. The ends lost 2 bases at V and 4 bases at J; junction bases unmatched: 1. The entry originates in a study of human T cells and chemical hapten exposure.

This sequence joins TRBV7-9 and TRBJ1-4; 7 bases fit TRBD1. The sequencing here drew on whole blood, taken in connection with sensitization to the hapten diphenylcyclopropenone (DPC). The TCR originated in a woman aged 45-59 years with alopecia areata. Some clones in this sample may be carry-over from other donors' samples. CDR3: CASSLRDSNEKLFF. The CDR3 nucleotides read TGTGCCAGCAGCTTACGGGACAGTAATGAAAAACTGTTTTTT.